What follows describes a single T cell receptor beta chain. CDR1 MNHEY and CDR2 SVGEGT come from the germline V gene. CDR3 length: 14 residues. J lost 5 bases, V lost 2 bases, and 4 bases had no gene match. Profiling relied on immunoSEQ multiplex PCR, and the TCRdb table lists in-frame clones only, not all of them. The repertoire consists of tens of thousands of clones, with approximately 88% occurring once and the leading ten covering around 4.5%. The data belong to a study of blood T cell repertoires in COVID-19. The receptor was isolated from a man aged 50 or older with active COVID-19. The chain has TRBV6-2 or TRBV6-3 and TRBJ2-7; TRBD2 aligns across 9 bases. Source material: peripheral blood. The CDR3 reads CASSYRLAGNEQYF. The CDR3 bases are TGTGCCAGCAGTTACCGGCTAGCGGGAAACGAGCAGTACTTC.